The 19 T cell receptor beta chains below come from one sample, sequenced in a study of CXCR3-negative and CXCR3-positive naive CD8 T cells. The study made its TRB cDNA libraries by 5' RACE, adding UMI labels. TCRdb re-called the 5' RACE reads, yielding one record per CDR3 amino acid sequence without DNA. The sample's table shows 50,000 to 65,000 distinct CDR3 sequences. The sequenced sample consisted of memory CD8+ T cells from blood. These receptors were obtained from a human donor in good health. Some clones in this sample may be carry-over from other donors' samples.

The genes are TRBV6-5 and TRBJ2-1; there is no DNA to check the TCRdb D call of TRBD2. CDR1 is MNHEY, CDR2 SVGAGI, per germline. The CDR3 consists of 12 residues. The CDR3 sequence: CASSSTSSEQFF.

V is TRBV29-1 and J is TRBJ1-1; TCRdb selects TRBD1, and the lack of DNA leaves this call unchecked. Germline assignment: CDR1 SQVTM and CDR2 ANQGSEA. CDR3 length equals 15 residues. The CDR3 loop reads CSVEDLQGRNTEAFF.

This chain uses TRBV28 with TRBJ2-1; TCRdb names TRBD2, which stays unverified in the absence of DNA. This CDR3 is built from 13 residues. CDR1 MDHEN and CDR2 SYDVKM come from the germline V gene. CDR3: CASKEGSSNEQFF.

The chain combines TRBV10-3 with TRBJ2-7. Germline CDR1 is ENHRY and CDR2 is SYGVKD. The CDR3 covers 15 residues. The CDR3 loop is CAISDPETQSVEQYF.

This sequence joins TRBV23-1 and TRBJ2-5; as DNA is missing, the TRBD1 call by TCRdb cannot be tested. TRBV23-1 is filed as an ORF, its function uncertain. The CDR3 is 14 amino acids. The CDR3 spells CASRPDWWGETQYF.

This chain uses TRBV20-1 with TRBJ2-7; there is no DNA to check the TCRdb D call of TRBD1. The CDR3 loop spans 16 amino acids. Germline lookup yields CDR1 DFQATT and CDR2 SNEGSKA (reference sequence). CDR3 sequence reads: CSARVNPGQGYYEQYF.

The V call is TRBV6-5, the J call TRBJ2-2. The CDR3 runs to 13 residues. CDR1 is MNHEY, CDR2 SVGAGI, per germline. CDR3 sequence reads: CASSYSMAGELFF.

The chain links TRBV28 to TRBJ2-3; TCRdb calls TRBD2, which cannot be checked without DNA. The germline V gene encodes CDR1 MDHEN and CDR2 SYDVKM. CDR3 length equals 14 residues. The CDR3: CASNSGTNTDTQYF.

This sequence joins TRBV20-1 and TRBJ2-1. This CDR3 is 14 amino acids long. The germline V gene encodes CDR1 DFQATT and CDR2 SNEGSKA (reference sequence). The chain's CDR3 is CSARDINGYNEQFF.

This chain connects TRBV13 to TRBJ1-6; the TRBD1 assignment by TCRdb is unverifiable without DNA. The CDR3 length is 16 residues. CDR1 is PRHDT, CDR2 FYEKMQ, per germline (reference sequence). CDR3 loop: CASSSKGTGYNSPLHF.

The gene calls are TRBV6-5 and TRBJ1-1. The CDR3 totals 14 residues. CDR1 MNHEY and CDR2 SVGAGI come from the germline V gene. The CDR3 sequence: CASTFAGGMAEAFF.

V gene TRBV28 combines with J gene TRBJ2-6. Germline V CDR1 and CDR2: MDHEN, SYDVKM. CDR3 length equals 15 residues. CDR3 region: CASSLLFPGANVLTF. Looking up the rest from reference TRBV28 and TRBJ2-6 gives the full variable domain: DVKVTQSSRYLVKRTGEKVFLECVQDMDHENMFWYRQDPGLGLRLIYFSYDVKMKEKGDIPEGYSVSREKKERFSLILESASTNQTSMYLCASSLLFPGANVLTFGAGSRLTVL.

The rearrangement links TRBV5-4 to TRBJ2-3; TCRdb returns TRBD2, unconfirmable since there is no DNA. Germline CDR1 reads SGHNT; CDR2 reads YYREEE (reference sequence). This CDR3 region has 16 residues. CDR3 residues: CASSLPSPGREDTQYF.

The chain carries TRBV20-1 and TRBJ2-1; no DNA is available, so the TRBD1 call from TCRdb remains unchecked. Looked up from germline, CDR1 is DFQATT and CDR2 is SNEGSKA (reference sequence). The CDR3 totals 12 residues. The CDR3 region is CSAPGTGTFRFF.

The CDR3 sequence: CSVEGGDEQYF. The chain employs TRBV29-1 and TRBJ2-7; TCRdb's D call, TRBD1, is unchecked because there is no DNA. CDR1 is SQVTM and CDR2 is ANQGSEA in the germline V gene. The CDR3 is made up of 11 amino acids.

The gene calls are TRBV20-1 and TRBJ2-7; the D call from TCRdb, TRBD2, cannot be confirmed without DNA. Per germline, CDR1 DFQATT and CDR2 SNEGSKA (reference sequence). CDR3 size: 14 residues. The CDR3 loop reads CSASTSGRAYEQYF.

The rearrangement links TRBV23-1 to TRBJ1-4. TRBV23-1 is an ORF, and what it does is uncertain. This CDR3 is 16 amino acids long. This CDR3 reads CASPLSPRATNENLFF.

CDR3 sequence: CASSIAGADEQYF. The chain has TRBV19 and TRBJ2-7; the TCRdb call, TRBD2, lacks DNA for checking. The CDR3 runs 13 residues. CDR1 LNHDA and CDR2 SQIVND come from the germline V gene (reference sequence).

V is TRBV7-3 and J is TRBJ2-5; no DNA is available, so the TRBD1 call from TCRdb remains unchecked. CDR1 SGHTA and CDR2 FQGTGA come from the germline V gene. The CDR3 is 14 residues long. CDR3 residues: CASSQGWGQETQYF.